The clone carrying this T cell receptor beta chain came up a few times. This sample is drawn from a study of T-cell reconstitution after alpha-beta-depleted transplantation in children. The CDR3 consists of 16 residues. V shed 2 bases, J shed 5 bases, and the junction held 10 bases outside the gene matches. Germline V gene data show CDR1 as MNHEY and CDR2 as SVGEGT. The authors prepared the TCRbeta library with unique molecular identifiers. TCRdb independently ran MiXCR on the PCR reads; one entry per CDR3 protein. The sample lists about 500,000 distinct CDR3 sequences, around a third occurring once. This clonotype originated in a human donor who donated a stem cell graft to a child with aplastic anemia. Source: PBMCs from the stem cell graft donor, taken from the stem cell graft. The chain is built from TRBV6-2 or TRBV6-3 and TRBJ2-7; 9 bases match TRBD2. Here the CDR3 reads CASSYPLAGVTHEQYF. The CDR3 region has the DNA TGTGCCAGCAGTTACCCATTAGCGGGAGTTACCCACGAGCAGTACTTC.